This TCR beta chain originates from a study of identical twins. This clonotype was seen a few times. The CDR3 runs to 15 residues. The germline gives CDR1 SGHVS, CDR2 FQNEAQ. The V and J ends lost 5 bases and 2 bases, in that order; junction bases with no gene match: 7. MiXCR was run by TCRdb on the 5' RACE reads, yielding one entry per CDR3 protein. The sample includes approximately 210,000 distinct CDR3 sequences, approximately 5.9% of them seen just once. This sample was also put to use in a study of T cells expressing NK-cell markers.

Sequencing was carried out using CD8+ T cells sorted from blood. The chain links TRBV7-8 to TRBJ2-7; 9 nucleotides match TRBD1. The clonotype originates from a woman aged 18-29 years in good health. CDR3: CASSPTGGPPYEQYF. Written as DNA, the CDR3 is TGTGCCAGCAGCCCAACAGGGGGCCCCCCCTACGAGCAGTACTTC.